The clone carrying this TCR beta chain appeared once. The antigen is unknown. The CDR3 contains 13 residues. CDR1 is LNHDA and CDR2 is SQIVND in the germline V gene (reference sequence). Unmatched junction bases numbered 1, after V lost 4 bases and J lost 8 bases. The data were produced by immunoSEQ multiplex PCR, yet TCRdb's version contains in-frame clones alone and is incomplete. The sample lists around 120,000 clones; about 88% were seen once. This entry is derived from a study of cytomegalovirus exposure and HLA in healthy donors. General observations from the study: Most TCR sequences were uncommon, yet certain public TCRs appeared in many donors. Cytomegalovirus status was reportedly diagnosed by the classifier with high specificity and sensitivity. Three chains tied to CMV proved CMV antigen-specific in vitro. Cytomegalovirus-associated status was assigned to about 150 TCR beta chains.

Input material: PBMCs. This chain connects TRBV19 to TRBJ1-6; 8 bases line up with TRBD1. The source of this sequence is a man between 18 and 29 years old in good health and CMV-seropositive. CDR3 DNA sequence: TGTGCCAGTAGTAAGGACAGGGATTCACCCCTCCACTTT. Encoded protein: CASSKDRDSPLHF.